The clone carrying this T cell receptor beta chain was observed a few times. Its antigen is not known. The ends lost 3 bases at V and 7 bases at J; junction bases unmatched: 7. Per germline, CDR1 SGHRS and CDR2 YFSETQ. This CDR3 contains 16 residues. This record comes from a study of spatial heterogeneity in lung cancer. Study-wide results and caveats: Regional and ubiquitous nonsynonymous mutations were tracked by counts of regional and ubiquitous expanded TCRs, respectively. Tumor mutation count correlated with how many alpha and beta TCRs expanded intratumorally.

A single record per CDR3 protein comes from TCRdb applying MiXCR to the 5' RACE reads. Among some 100,000 distinct CDR3 sequences listed, around 4.3% were seen once. Time point meaning: sample taken at primary tumor resection. The sequence came from a male donor with early-stage non-small cell lung cancer. The chain recombines TRBV5-1 with TRBJ2-2; 12 bases are a match to TRBD2. The sequencing here drew on lung tumor tissue, taken at surgery. The CDR3 bases are TGCGCCAGCAGCTCTAGCGGGAGGGCCGGAGACGGGGAGCTGTTTTTT. This encodes CASSSSGRAGDGELFF.